Following are 24 T cell receptor beta chains from one sample sequenced in a study of T cells after yellow fever vaccination (dated by TCRdb to between 2018 and 2020). In light of the paper, this sample's treatment or condition label describes: live attenuated yellow fever vaccine strain. The library was made by 5' RACE. The data were produced on an Illumina NovaSeq 6000. Using fastp trimming at Q25 and MiXCR clonotype assembly, TCRdb reanalyzed the public sequencing data and kept in-frame beta chains. Every CDR3 protein is listed once, alongside the most common genes and DNA of its rows. The sample table shows around 320,000 distinct CDR3 sequences, and about 10% are seen once. The leading ten clones occupy about 3% of the sample. Sequences were derived from CD4+ T cells sorted from PBMCs, sampled 45 days after the yellow fever booster vaccination. These receptors originate from a man aged 18 to 30 who received the YFV17D yellow fever vaccine.

The chain carries TRBV18 and TRBJ1-5; a possible D gene is TRBD1 (6 bases). Germline V gives CDR1 KGHSH, CDR2 LQKENI. V lost 1 base and J 7 bases, leaving 11 bases between the germline ends. The CDR3 has 14 residues. CDR3 loop: CASSPRGGGQPQHF. The CDR3 DNA is TGTGCCAGCTCACCACGGGGGGGCGGACAGCCCCAGCATTTT.

This sequence joins TRBV7-2 and TRBJ2-1; possible D gene TRBD2, 7 bases. Germline lookup yields CDR1 SGHTA and CDR2 FQGNSA. Trimming left V 2 bases short and J 1 base short, with 12 bases between. This CDR3 spans 16 amino acids. The CDR3 sequence is CASSLRRGRSYNEQFF. Written as DNA, the CDR3 is TGTGCCAGCAGCTTAAGGCGGGGGCGATCCTACAATGAGCAGTTCTTC.

This clonotype has a handful of counts. The chain couples TRBV7-8 to TRBJ2-1; perhaps TRBD2 as D (6 bases). The V gene's germline CDR1 is SGHVS and CDR2 FQNEAQ. Trimming shortened V by 5 bases and J by 6 bases, and 17 bases separated the two germline ends. The length of the CDR3 is 15 residues. This chain's CDR3 is CASSTIGTPVNEQFF. The CDR3 region has the DNA TGTGCCAGCAGCACGATCGGGACTCCAGTCAATGAGCAGTTCTTC.

This clonotype was observed once. The chain is built from TRBV7-9 and TRBJ1-5; 11 bases are a match to TRBD1. J lost 2 bases, V lost 1 base, and 4 bases had no gene match. Germline lookup yields CDR1 SEHNR and CDR2 FQNEAQ (reference sequence). The CDR3 extends over 17 amino acids. The CDR3 DNA is TGTGCCAGCAGCTTAGGGGACAGGGGGTTTGGCAATCAGCCCCAGCATTTT. It is translated as CASSLGDRGFGNQPQHF.

The rearrangement joins TRBV18 to TRBJ2-3; possible D gene TRBD1, 5 bases. Germline CDR1 and CDR2: KGHSH and LQKENI. This CDR3 has 15 residues. V lost 3 bases to trimming and J lost 3 bases, with 13 bases between them. The CDR3 DNA sequence: TGTGCCAGCTCACCTGTGGCAGGGCTTACAGATACGCAGTATTTT. Protein product: CASSPVAGLTDTQYF.

This clonotype turned up a few times. The chain uses TRBV6-6 and TRBJ2-3; 12 bases match TRBD2. Germline-derived CDR1 and CDR2 are MNHNY and SVGAGI (reference sequence). This CDR3 is built from 16 residues. The V and J ends lost 6 bases and 2 bases, in that order; junction bases with no gene match: 6. The CDR3 DNA is TGTGCCAGCAGCACGCGACTAGCGGGGGTCACAGATACGCAGTATTTT. It codes for CASSTRLAGVTDTQYF.

J is TRBJ2-3 and V is TRBV18, with a tentative D call TRBD2 (5 bases). Trimming shortened V by 1 base and J by 0 bases, and 5 bases separated the two germline ends. This CDR3 is 14 amino acids long. The germline CDR1 and CDR2 sequences are KGHSH and LQKENI. The CDR3 sequence is CASSPQRSTDTQYF. The CDR3 region has the DNA TGTGCCAGCTCACCACAGCGGAGCACAGATACGCAGTATTTT.

In its sample, this clonotype was seen many times. The DNA of the CDR3 is TGTGCCAGCAGTTTACTGGGCGGCAATTCACCCCTCCACTTT. As protein: CASSLLGGNSPLHF. The chain uses TRBV27 and TRBJ1-6; D unresolved. Trimming cost V 2 bases and J 7 bases, with 9 bases left between them. The CDR3 sequence is 14 residues long. From germline, CDR1 is MNHEY and CDR2 SMNVEV (reference sequence).

This clonotype was seen a handful of times. The rearrangement joins TRBV7-2 to TRBJ2-2; D may be TRBD2 (5 bases). Germline CDR1 and CDR2: SGHTA and FQGNSA. Trimming pared 1 base from V and 5 bases from J, leaving 17 bases between. The CDR3 totals 17 residues. The CDR3 DNA follows: TGTGCCAGCAGCTTAGAGGCTAGCATTTGGGGTACCGGGGAGCTGTTTTTT. Translating gives CASSLEASIWGTGELFF.

This clonotype was observed at least ten times. The CDR3 coding sequence is TGTGCCACCAAGAGGACCCAAGTAGGAGAGACCCAGTACTTC. Amino acids: CATKRTQVGETQYF. This chain uses TRBV25-1 with TRBJ2-5; no definite D call. CDR1 MGHDK and CDR2 SYGVNS come from the germline V gene. Trimming stripped 10 bases from V and 4 bases from J, with 19 bases between. The CDR3 loop spans 14 amino acids. Using reference TRBV25-1 and TRBJ2-5 for the parts outside the CDR3, the full variable domain is EADIYQTPRYLVIGTGKKITLECSQTMGHDKMYWYQQDPGMELHLIHYSYGVNSTEKGDLSSESTVSRIRTEHFPLTLESARPSHTSQYLCATKRTQVGETQYFGPGTRLLVL.

The chain carries TRBV20-1 and TRBJ2-7; D gene ambiguous. Trimming cost V 5 bases and J 0 bases, with 11 bases left between them. The CDR3 has 13 amino acids. Germline V gene data show CDR1 as DFQATT and CDR2 as SNEGSKA (reference sequence). The CDR3 nucleotides read TGCAGTGCTCCGATTCCTAGCTCCTACGAGCAGTACTTC. It is translated as CSAPIPSSYEQYF.

This clonotype occurred a few times. Here the CDR3 reads CSVGDRVTQETQYF. CDR3 in DNA: TGCAGCGTAGGGGACAGAGTGACCCAAGAGACCCAGTACTTC. V gene TRBV29-1 combines with J gene TRBJ2-5; TRBD1 matches 7 bases. The CDR3 has 14 amino acids. Germline V gives CDR1 SQVTM, CDR2 ANQGSEA. Trimming cost V 6 bases and J 1 base; bases outside gene matches: 8.

The table lists this clonotype with a few counts. The chain links TRBV5-1 to TRBJ2-1; 11 bases fit TRBD2. V dropped 5 bases and J dropped 6; count of bases not matched to a gene: 7. Germline CDR1 reads SGHRS; CDR2 reads YFSETQ. The CDR3 contains 15 residues. The CDR3 region has the DNA TGCGCCAGCAGTTCGACCGGGACTAGCGGCAATGAGCAGTTCTTC. As protein: CASSSTGTSGNEQFF.

This clonotype was detected a few times. V and J are TRBV5-1 and TRBJ2-2; TRBD1 might be the D (7 bases). Germline V gene data show CDR1 as SGHRS and CDR2 as YFSETQ. V was pared by 6 bases and J by 0 bases, with 12 bases between. This CDR3 has 15 residues. This chain's CDR3 is CASNRGTANTGELFF. The CDR3 DNA reads as TGCGCCAGCAATCGCGGGACAGCGAACACCGGGGAGCTGTTTTTT.

The chain has TRBV10-1 and TRBJ2-3; unclear D gene. CDR1 is WNHNN, CDR2 SYGVQD, per germline (reference sequence). V dropped 6 bases and J dropped 4 bases, with 11 bases sitting between them. The CDR3 is 13 amino acids. DNA for the CDR3: TGCGCCAGCAGCCCAATAGTGGCAGATACGCAGTATTTT. Its protein product is CASSPIVADTQYF.

As DNA, the CDR3 is TGTGCCAGCAGCGTAGGCCAGGGGCCAATTCGAGGCTACACCTTC. Protein sequence: CASSVGQGPIRGYTF. This rearrangement joins TRBV9 to TRBJ1-2; D is possibly TRBD1 (6 bases). This CDR3 is built from 15 residues. Trimming left V 0 bases short and J 8 bases short, with 17 bases between. CDR1 and CDR2 from the germline V gene are SGDLS and YYNGEE.

The genes are TRBV7-9 and TRBJ2-3; 9 bases fit TRBD1. The germline CDR1 and CDR2 sequences are SEHNR and FQNEAQ (reference sequence). V dropped 4 bases and J dropped 2; count of bases not matched to a gene: 1. This CDR3 is 14 amino acids long. The CDR3 spells CASSWTGATDTQYF. The CDR3 nucleotides read TGTGCCAGCAGCTGGACAGGGGCCACAGATACGCAGTATTTT.

A word on this clonotype: Possible read error: a much larger clone is one base away. V and J are TRBV7-2 and TRBJ2-3; D is unclear. This CDR3 region has 11 residues. CDR1 is SGHTA and CDR2 is FQGNSA in the germline V gene. V was pared by 0 bases and J by 7 bases, with 2 bases between. CDR3 sequence (DNA): TGTGCCAGCAGCTTAGCGAATACGCAGTATTTT. It translates to CASSLANTQYF.

This clonotype was counted at least ten times. The rearrangement uses TRBV6-6 and TRBJ2-7, with 7 positions matching TRBD1. Germline V lookup: CDR1 MNHNY, CDR2 SVGAGI (reference sequence). This CDR3 spans 15 amino acids. V lost 5 bases, J lost 7 bases, and 14 bases stayed unmatched. CDR3 sequence reads: CASSGNDRVLGEQYF. CDR3 DNA: TGTGCCAGCAGTGGGAACGACAGGGTTCTCGGTGAGCAGTACTTC.

The chain uses TRBV5-1 and TRBJ2-1; 12 bases align to TRBD2. V dropped 0 bases and J dropped 7; count of bases not matched to a gene: 17. The CDR3 spans 20 residues. CDR1 and CDR2 from the germline V gene are SGHRS and YFSETQ. The CDR3 is CASSLDLGGASGGARNEQFF. CDR3 bases: TGCGCCAGCAGCTTGGACCTGGGAGGGGCTAGCGGGGGGGCGAGGAATGAGCAGTTCTTC.

This clonotype has only a few counts. The J gene is TRBJ2-1, the V gene TRBV5-6; 8 bases align to TRBD2. Germline CDR1 reads SGHDT; CDR2 reads YYEEEE. The V gene end was trimmed by 2 bases and the J gene end by 15 bases; junction bases not matched to a gene: 4. This CDR3 spans 11 amino acids. Written as DNA, the CDR3 is TGTGCCAGCAGCTTACTAGCGGCCGTGTTCTTC. Translated: CASSLLAAVFF.

This clonotype was counted a few times. The chain carries TRBV9 and TRBJ1-2, with a weak D call TRBD1 (5 bases). Trimming cost V 6 bases and J 4 bases, with 16 bases left between them. The CDR3 runs 14 residues. Germline CDR1 reads SGDLS; CDR2 reads YYNGEE. The DNA for the CDR3 is TGTGCCAGCACTCCCACCGGGGCCATCTATGGCTACACCTTC. It yields the protein CASTPTGAIYGYTF.

The chain uses TRBV3-1 and TRBJ2-4, with TRBD1 matching 9 bases. The CDR3 contains 13 residues. Per the germline V gene, CDR1 is LGHDT and CDR2 is YNNKEL (reference sequence). Losses at the gene ends were 4 bases for V and 8 bases for J; bases not matched to a gene: 3. The CDR3 here is CASSLRTGDIQYF. CDR3 nucleotides: TGTGCCAGCAGCCTTCGGACAGGGGACATTCAGTACTTC.

This clonotype turned up a few times. The chain recombines TRBV14 with TRBJ2-1, with no clear D. CDR3 length equals 13 residues. The germline V gene has CDR1 SGHDN and CDR2 FVKESK. Trimming removed 0 bases at V and 9 bases at J, with 9 bases between. The CDR3 is CASSQDSTGEQFF. For the CDR3, the DNA is TGTGCCAGCAGCCAAGATTCCACGGGTGAGCAGTTCTTC.